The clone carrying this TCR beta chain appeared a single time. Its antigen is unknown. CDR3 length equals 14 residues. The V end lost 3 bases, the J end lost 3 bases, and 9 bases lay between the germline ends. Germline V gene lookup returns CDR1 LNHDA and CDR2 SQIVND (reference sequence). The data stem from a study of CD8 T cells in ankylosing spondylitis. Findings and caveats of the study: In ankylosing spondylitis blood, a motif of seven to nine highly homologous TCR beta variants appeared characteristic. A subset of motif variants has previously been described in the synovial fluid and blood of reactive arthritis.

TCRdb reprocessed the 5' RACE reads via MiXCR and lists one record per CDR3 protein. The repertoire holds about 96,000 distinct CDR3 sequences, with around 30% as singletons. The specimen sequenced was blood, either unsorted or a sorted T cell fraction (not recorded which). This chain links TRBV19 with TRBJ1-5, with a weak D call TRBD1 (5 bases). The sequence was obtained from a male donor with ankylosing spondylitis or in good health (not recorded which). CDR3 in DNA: TGTGCCAGTAGTATCAGACAGACCAATCAGCCCCAGCATTTT. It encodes CASSIRQTNQPQHF.